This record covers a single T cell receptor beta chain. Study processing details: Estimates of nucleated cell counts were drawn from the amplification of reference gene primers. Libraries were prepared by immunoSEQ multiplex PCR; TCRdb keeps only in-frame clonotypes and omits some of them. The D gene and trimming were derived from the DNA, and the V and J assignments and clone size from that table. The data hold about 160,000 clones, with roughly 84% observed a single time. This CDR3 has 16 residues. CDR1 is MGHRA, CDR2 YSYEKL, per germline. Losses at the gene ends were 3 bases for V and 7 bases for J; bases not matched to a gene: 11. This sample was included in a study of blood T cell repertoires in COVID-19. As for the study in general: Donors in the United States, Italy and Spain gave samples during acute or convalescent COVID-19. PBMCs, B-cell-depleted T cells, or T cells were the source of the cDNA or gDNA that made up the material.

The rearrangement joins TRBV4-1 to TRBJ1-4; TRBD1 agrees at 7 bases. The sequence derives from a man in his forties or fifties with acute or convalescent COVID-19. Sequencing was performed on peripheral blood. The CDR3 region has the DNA TGCGCCAGCAGCCACAATAGCGGGACAGACATTGAAAAACTGTTTTTT. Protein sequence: CASSHNSGTDIEKLFF.